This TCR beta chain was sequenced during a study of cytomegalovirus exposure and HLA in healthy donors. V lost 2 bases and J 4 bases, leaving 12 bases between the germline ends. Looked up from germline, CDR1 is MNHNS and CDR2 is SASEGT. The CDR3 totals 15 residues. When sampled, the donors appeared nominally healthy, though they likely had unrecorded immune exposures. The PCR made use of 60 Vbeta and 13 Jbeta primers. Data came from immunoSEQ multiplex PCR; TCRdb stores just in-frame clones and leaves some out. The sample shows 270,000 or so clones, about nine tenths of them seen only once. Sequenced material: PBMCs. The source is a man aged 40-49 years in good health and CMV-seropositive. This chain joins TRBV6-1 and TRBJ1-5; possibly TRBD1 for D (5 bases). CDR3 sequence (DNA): TGTGCCAGCAGTGAATTTTTGGGGGGGAATCAGCCCCAGCATTTT. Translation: CASSEFLGGNQPQHF.